This T cell receptor beta chain came from a study of T cell changes during pregnancy in multiple sclerosis. The V and J ends lost 5 bases and 2 bases, in that order; junction bases with no gene match: 6. CDR3 length: 14 residues. Germline CDR1 is MNHNY and CDR2 is SVGAGI (reference sequence). Measured with immunoSEQ multiplex PCR; TCRdb has only the in-frame clones, and not every one. The sample holds tens of thousands of clones; about nine tenths are singletons and the top ten take around 2.5%. Sequencing was performed on peripheral blood, taken in the first trimester of pregnancy. V and J are TRBV6-6 and TRBJ2-7; 7 bases align to TRBD1. This TCR derives from a female donor with multiple sclerosis, enrolled in a pregnancy study. The CDR3 DNA reads TGTGCCAGCAGTCAAAGAGGGACAGCCTACGAGCAGTACTTC. Its protein is CASSQRGTAYEQYF.